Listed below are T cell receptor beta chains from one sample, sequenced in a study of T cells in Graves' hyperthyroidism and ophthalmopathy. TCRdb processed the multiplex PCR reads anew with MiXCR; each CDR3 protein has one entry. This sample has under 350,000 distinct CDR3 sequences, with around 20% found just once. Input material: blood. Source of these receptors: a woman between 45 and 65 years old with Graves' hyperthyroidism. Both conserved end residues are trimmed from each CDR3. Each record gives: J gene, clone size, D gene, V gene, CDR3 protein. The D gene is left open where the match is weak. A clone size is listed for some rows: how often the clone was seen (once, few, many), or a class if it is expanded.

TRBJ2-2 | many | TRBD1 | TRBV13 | ASSPRDRGPWSTGELF
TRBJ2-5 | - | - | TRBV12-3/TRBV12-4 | ASSFGEGGTQY
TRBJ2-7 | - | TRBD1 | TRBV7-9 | ASSLEGTASYEQY
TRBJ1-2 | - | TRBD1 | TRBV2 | ASRGLDRGRGYT
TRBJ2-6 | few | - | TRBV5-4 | ASSLQGHGANVLT
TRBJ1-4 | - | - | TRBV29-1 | SVGGWGGDSGSTNEKLF
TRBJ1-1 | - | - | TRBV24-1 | ATSDPGTEAF
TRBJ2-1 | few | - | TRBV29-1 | SVDGRGRPNEQF
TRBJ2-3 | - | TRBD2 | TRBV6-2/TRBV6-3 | ASRSSSALAGSTDTQY
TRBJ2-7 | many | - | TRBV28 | ASSLVARGEQY
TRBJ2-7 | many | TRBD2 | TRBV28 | ASSKGTSGSYEQY
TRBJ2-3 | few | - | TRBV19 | ASGVSTDTQY
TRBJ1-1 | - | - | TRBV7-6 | ASSPGRIGNTEAF
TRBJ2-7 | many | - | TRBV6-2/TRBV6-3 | ASRDSPGEQY
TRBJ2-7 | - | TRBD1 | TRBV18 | ASSPPGTGSRHEQY
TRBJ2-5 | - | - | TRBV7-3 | ASSRIDRPQETQY
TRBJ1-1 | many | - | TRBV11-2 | ASSLDRVSEEAF
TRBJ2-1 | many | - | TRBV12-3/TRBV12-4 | ASTAPFGGYNEQF
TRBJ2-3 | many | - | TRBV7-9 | ASTPWGGSTDTQY
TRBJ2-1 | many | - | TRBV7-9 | ASSLYHGIYNEQF
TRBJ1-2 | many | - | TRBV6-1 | ATTSGRGNYGYT
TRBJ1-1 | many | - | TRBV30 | AWSVAGVNTEAF